Following are 9 T cell receptor beta chains from one sample sequenced in a study of radiotherapy plus CTLA-4 blockade in lung cancer. Profiling relied on immunoSEQ multiplex PCR, and the TCRdb table lists in-frame clones only, not all of them. Among about 56,000 clones listed, 70% to 85% were seen once. This material consisted of peripheral blood, taken from a patient treated with radiotherapy plus ipilimumab. Source of these receptors: a human donor with non-small cell lung cancer who had a complete response to radiotherapy plus ipilimumab.

The chain couples TRBV5-1 to TRBJ2-2; 8 positions agree with TRBD1. This CDR3 comprises 15 residues. The V gene end was trimmed by 5 bases and the J gene end by 1 base; junction bases not matched to a gene: 4. CDR1 is SGHRS, CDR2 YFSETQ, per germline. The CDR3 is CASRTGTGNTGELFF. DNA of the CDR3: TGCGCCAGCAGAACCGGGACAGGGAACACCGGGGAGCTGTTTTTT.

In this sample, this clone turned up once. The chain has TRBV5-4 and TRBJ1-2; 7 bases are shared with TRBD1. Germline V gene data show CDR1 as SGHNT and CDR2 as YYREEE (reference sequence). J lost 5 bases, V lost 0 bases, and 7 bases had no gene match. The CDR3 has 15 amino acids. The CDR3 DNA is TGTGCCAGCAGCTTGGCCGGGGGACAGCCGTATGGCTACACCTTC. Its protein product is CASSLAGGQPYGYTF.

The chain employs TRBV5-6 and TRBJ1-1; perhaps TRBD1 as D (5 bases). Germline lookup yields CDR1 SGHDT and CDR2 YYEEEE. The germline V and J ends were trimmed by 2 bases and 3 bases, with 11 bases remaining between them. This CDR3 comprises 14 residues. The CDR3 DNA is TGTGCCAGCAGCTTCCAGGGCAGGGACACTGAAGCTTTCTTT. Translation: CASSFQGRDTEAFF. Complete variable domain (other parts from reference TRBV5-6 and TRBJ1-1): DAGVTQSPTHLIKTRGQQVTLRCSPKSGHDTVSWYQQALGQGPQFIFQYYEEEERQRGNFPDRFSGHQFPNYSSELNVNALLLGDSALYLCASSFQGRDTEAFFGQGTRLTVV.

Regarding this clone: This likely comes from a read error, as the CDR3 has no conserved phenylalanine or tryptophan at its end. Because the CDR3's place on the DNA is in doubt, the DNA is left out and the CDR3 is given as listed by TCRdb. V usage is TRBV2 and J usage is TRBJ1-1; TRBD1 is the table's D call, not checked against the DNA. Germline-derived CDR1 and CDR2 are SNHLY and FYNNEI. Counting both end residues, the CDR3 totals 15 amino acids. The CDR3 loop is CASSESSNYLKLGAV.

This clone appeared a few times. This sequence joins TRBV14 and TRBJ1-2, with D unresolved. The CDR3 has 13 amino acids. Germline values: CDR1 SGHDN, CDR2 FVKESK. The V and J ends lost 4 bases and 7 bases respectively, with 13 bases between them. The chain's CDR3 is CASSPQREGGYTF. CDR3 coding DNA: TGTGCCAGCAGCCCTCAGCGGGAGGGTGGCTACACCTTC.

The V call is TRBV5-1, the J call TRBJ2-3, with D possibly TRBD2 on 6 matching bases. The length of the CDR3 is 15 residues. CDR1 is SGHRS, CDR2 YFSETQ, per germline. Trimming pared 4 bases from V and 0 bases from J, leaving 12 bases between. The DNA for the CDR3 is TGCGCCAGCAGCACCGGTGGGACTAGCACAGATACGCAGTATTTT. Its protein product is CASSTGGTSTDTQYF.

This clone was seen a handful of times. The chain is built from TRBV5-1 and TRBJ2-7; TRBD2 agrees at 7 bases. This CDR3 is 15 amino acids long. V shed 4 bases and J 3 bases; nucleotides not matched to a gene: 10. Germline values: CDR1 SGHRS, CDR2 YFSETQ. The CDR3 bases are TGCGCCAGCAGCCCCGGGGAGGGCCTGATCTACGAGCAGTACGTC. The encoded protein is CASSPGEGLIYEQYV.

V usage is TRBV2 and J usage is TRBJ2-4; 7 positions match TRBD1. Trimming at V came to 3 bases and at J to 8 bases, leaving 7 bases not matched to a gene. Per germline, CDR1 SNHLY and CDR2 FYNNEI. The CDR3 sequence is 14 residues long. The CDR3 bases are TGTGCCAGCAGTGATCGACAGGGCTGGTACATTCAGTACTTC. Protein: CASSDRQGWYIQYF.

The chain links TRBV5-1 to TRBJ1-1; no definite D call. V dropped 4 bases and J dropped 0 bases, with 13 bases sitting between them. This CDR3 comprises 15 residues. Germline loops: CDR1 SGHRS, CDR2 YFSETQ. CDR3 protein: CASSGIAGMNTEAFF. CDR3 sequence (DNA): TGCGCCAGCAGCGGGATCGCGGGGATGAACACTGAAGCTTTCTTT. Full variable domain (outside the CDR3, taken from reference TRBV5-1 and TRBJ1-1): KAGVTQTPRYLIKTRGQQVTLSCSPISGHRSVSWYQQTPGQGLQFLFEYFSETQRNKGNFPGRFSGRQFSNSRSEMNVSTLELGDSALYLCASSGIAGMNTEAFFGQGTRLTVV.